A selection of T cell receptor beta chains follows, all from one sample in a study of shared T cell receptors in the human thymus. TCRdb's copy holds only in-frame clones and misses some; the assay was immunoSEQ multiplex PCR. The profile covers hundreds of thousands of clones, with approximately 95% appearing a single time and approximately 0.02% taken by the ten largest. The material sequenced was thymocytes. The receptors here all came from a human donor. Each CDR3 is given with its conserved first and last residue. The D gene is left open where the match is weak. Only part of the rows carry a size: once, few, many, or a class if the clone is expanded.

>NA|TRBJ2-7|14|TRBV6-5|NA
CASSYHRGWDEQYF
TGTGCCAGCAGTTACCATAGGGGGTGGGACGAGCAGTACTTC
>NA|TRBJ2-5|13|TRBV11-2|NA
CASSLRLEETQYF
TGTGCCAGCAGCTTACGGCTTGAAGAGACCCAGTACTTC
>TRBD1|TRBJ1-3|17|TRBV2|once
CASTKKGTGYPGNTIYF
TGTGCCAGCACCAAAAAAGGGACAGGGTATCCTGGAAACACCATATATTTT
>NA|TRBJ1-1|14|TRBV6-1|NA
CASSVHREAAEAFF
TGTGCCAGCAGTGTCCACAGGGAGGCGGCTGAAGCTTTCTTT
>NA|TRBJ2-7|16|TRBV7-9|NA
CASSASGGVSTYEQYF
TGTGCCAGCAGCGCCTCTGGGGGCGTGTCAACGTACGAGCAGTACTTC
>NA|TRBJ1-1|16|TRBV7-2|NA
CASSPSGLKTDTEAFF
TGTGCCAGCAGCCCCTCGGGACTGAAAACGGACACTGAAGCTTTCTTT
>TRBD2|TRBJ2-3|19|TRBV4-2|NA
CASSQAWPPLAGGTDTQYF
TGTGCCAGCAGCCAAGCTTGGCCCCCTCTAGCGGGAGGCACAGATACGCAGTATTTT
>NA|TRBJ2-3|15|TRBV5-1|NA
CASSLVGSVGDTQYF
TGCGCCAGCAGCTTGGTCGGGAGCGTAGGAGATACGCAGTATTTT
>NA|TRBJ2-7|14|TRBV5-6|NA
CASSLSRRKYEQYF
TGTGCCAGCAGCTTGTCCCGGAGGAAGTACGAGCAGTACTTC
>NA|TRBJ1-2|14|TRBV11-2|NA
CASSLRGYSYGYTF
TGTGCCAGCAGCCTAAGGGGTTACAGCTATGGCTACACCTTC
>TRBD1|TRBJ2-7|15|TRBV6-5|NA
CASSYSGDRGNEQYF
TGTGCCAGCAGTTACTCGGGGGACAGGGGGAACGAGCAGTACTTC
>TRBD1|TRBJ1-4|16|TRBV28|NA
CGSLQGTYATNEKLFF
TGTGGCTCGCTACAGGGGACATATGCAACTAATGAAAAACTGTTTTTT
>NA|TRBJ2-1|17|TRBV5-4|NA
CASSLKARGGYYNEQFF
TGTGCCAGCAGCTTAAAAGCGAGGGGGGGATACTACAATGAGCAGTTCTTC
>TRBD2|TRBJ2-3|19|TRBV27|NA
CASRTGLAGVSKGTDTQYF
TGTGCCAGCAGGACTGGACTAGCGGGAGTCTCTAAGGGCACAGATACGCAGTATTTT
>TRBD1|TRBJ2-5|15|TRBV2|NA
CASRLGTGGGETQYF
TGTGCCAGCAGGCTCGGGACAGGGGGCGGAGAGACCCAGTACTTC
>NA|TRBJ1-2|15|TRBV6-4|NA
CASSPSGFAPYGYTF
TGTGCCAGCAGTCCCTCCGGCTTCGCGCCGTATGGCTACACCTTC
>NA|TRBJ1-1|16|TRBV5-3|once
CARSSWKGNLNTEAFF
TGTGCCAGAAGCTCTTGGAAAGGAAACTTGAACACTGAAGCTTTCTTT
>TRBD1|TRBJ1-1|13|TRBV5-6|NA
CASLDRGDTEAFF
TGTGCCAGCCTCGACAGGGGGGACACTGAAGCTTTCTTT
>NA|TRBJ2-3|13|TRBV28|NA
CASSLEGPDTQYF
TGTGCCAGCAGTTTGGAGGGGCCAGATACGCAGTATTTT
>TRBD1|TRBJ1-1|16|TRBV18|NA
CASSPPLDRVWTEAFF
TGTGCCAGCTCACCCCCCTTGGACAGGGTTTGGACTGAAGCTTTCTTT
>NA|TRBJ2-7|15|TRBV19|NA
CASSAGLPPPYEQYF
TGTGCCAGTAGTGCTGGACTTCCACCACCCTACGAGCAGTACTTC
>NA|TRBJ2-7|14|TRBV4-2|NA
CASSQDTGVGEQYF
TGTGCCAGCAGCCAAGATACGGGAGTGGGGGAGCAGTACTTC
>TRBD1|TRBJ2-5|16|TRBV6-5|NA
CASSYMSTGGLETQYF
TGTGCCAGCAGTTACATGTCGACAGGGGGGCTTGAGACCCAGTACTTC
>NA|TRBJ1-5|16|TRBV28|NA
CASSLFWGLSNQPQHF
TGTGCCAGCAGTTTATTCTGGGGCTTAAGCAATCAGCCCCAGCATTTT
>NA|TRBJ1-2|15|TRBV6-6|NA
CASSSHPTGNYGYTF
TGTGCCAGCAGTTCCCACCCAACAGGGAACTATGGCTACACCTTC
>TRBD2|TRBJ2-5|17|TRBV5-4|NA
CASSSDPGLAGKETQYF
TGTGCCAGCAGCTCGGACCCTGGACTAGCGGGGAAAGAGACCCAGTACTTC
>NA|TRBJ2-7|17|TRBV10-2|NA
CASSESGCPKDLYEQYF
TGCGCCAGCAGTGAGTCGGGGTGCCCGAAGGACCTCTACGAGCAGTACTTC